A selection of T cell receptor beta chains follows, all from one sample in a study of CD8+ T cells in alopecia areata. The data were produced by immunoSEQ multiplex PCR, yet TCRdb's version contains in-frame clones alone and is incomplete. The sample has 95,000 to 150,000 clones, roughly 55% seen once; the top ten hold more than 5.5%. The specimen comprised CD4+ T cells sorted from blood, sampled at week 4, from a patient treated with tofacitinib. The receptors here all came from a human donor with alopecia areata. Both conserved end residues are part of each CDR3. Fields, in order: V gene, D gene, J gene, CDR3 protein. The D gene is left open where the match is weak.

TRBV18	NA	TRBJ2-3	CASRESTDTQYF
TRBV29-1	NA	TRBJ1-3	CSVAGGNTIYF
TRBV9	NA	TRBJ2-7	CASSALGGVEEQYF
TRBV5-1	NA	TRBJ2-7	CASSPVIQGHEQYF
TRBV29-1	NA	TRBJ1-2	CSVEDRVNYGYTF
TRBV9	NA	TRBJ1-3	CASSASRVSGNTIYF
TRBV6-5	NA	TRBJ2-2	CAAGGTGELFF
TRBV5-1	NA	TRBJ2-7	CASSLGASLYEQYF
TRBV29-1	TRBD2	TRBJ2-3	CSVEDPGLAGSTDTQYF
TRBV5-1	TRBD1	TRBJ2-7	CASSLGTGMYEQYF
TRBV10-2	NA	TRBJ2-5	CASSESNREETQYF
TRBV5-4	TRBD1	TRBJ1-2	CASSLDRGQSGYTF
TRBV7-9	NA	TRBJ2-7	CASSFEGVGEQYF
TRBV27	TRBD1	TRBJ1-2	CASSIETGTYGYTF
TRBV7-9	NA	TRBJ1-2	CASSWQGLNYGYTF
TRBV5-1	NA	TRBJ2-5	CASSLEGETQYF
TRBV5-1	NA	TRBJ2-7	CASSLNRDYEQYF
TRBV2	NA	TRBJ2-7	CASTLENEQYF
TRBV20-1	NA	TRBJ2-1	CSASGYNEQFF
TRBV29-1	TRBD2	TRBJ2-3	CSAGLAGGNTDTQYF
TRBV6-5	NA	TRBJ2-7	CASSRRGANYEQYF
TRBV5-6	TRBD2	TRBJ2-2	CASSPTDWREGTGGELFF
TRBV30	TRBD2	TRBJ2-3	CAWSGRLAGGTDTQYF
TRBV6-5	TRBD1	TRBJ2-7	CASSTTGTDYEQYF
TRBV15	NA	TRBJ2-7	CATSRDTPLGDEQYF
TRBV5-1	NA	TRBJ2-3	CASSLAGSEDTQYF
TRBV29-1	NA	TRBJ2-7	CSVVPDSPHLSYEQYF
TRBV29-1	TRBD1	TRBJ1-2	CSVVTGGVGYTF
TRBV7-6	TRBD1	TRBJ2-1	CASSLGGQGAGEQFF
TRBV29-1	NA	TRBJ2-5	CSVERNQETQYF
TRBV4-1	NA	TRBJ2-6	CASSQDMVQSSGANVLTF
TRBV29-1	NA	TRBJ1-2	CSAEPTGSNYGYTF
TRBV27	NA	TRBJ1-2	CASGGGYTF
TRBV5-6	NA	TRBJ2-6	CASSPAVTGANVLTF
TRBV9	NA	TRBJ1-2	CASRSGGTNYGYTF
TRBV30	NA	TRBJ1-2	CAWSVERTGGYTF
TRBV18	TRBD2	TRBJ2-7	CASSPLPTTSGGLYEQYF